A single sample is the source of the 14 T cell receptor beta chains below, sequenced in a study of blood T cells in healthy people across ages. A second PCR of 7 to 11 cycles used a sample-barcoded 5' primer and a J-beta primer mix. TCRdb re-called the 5' RACE reads through MiXCR, storing one row per CDR3 protein. The sample has around 1,500,000 distinct CDR3 sequences, 28% seen once. Sequencing used blood. The receptors originated from a woman aged 25 to 45 in good health.

The chain carries TRBV29-1 and TRBJ2-7; D is unclear. V dropped 4 bases and J dropped 2 bases, with 15 bases sitting between them. The germline CDR1 and CDR2 sequences are SQVTM and ANQGSEA. The CDR3 loop spans 14 amino acids. The CDR3 DNA follows: TGCAGCGTTGGGAGTATGACTGGAACCTACGAGCAGTACTTC. Translating gives CSVGSMTGTYEQYF.

This chain uses TRBV6-5 with TRBJ2-3; D remains ambiguous. This CDR3 is built from 13 residues. Deletions cut 9 bases from V and 0 bases from J, with 10 bases between. Germline V gene data show CDR1 as MNHEY and CDR2 as SVGAGI. CDR3 loop: CASRMASTDTQYF. In nucleotides, the CDR3 is TGTGCCAGTAGGATGGCTAGCACAGATACGCAGTATTTT.

In this sample, this clonotype turned up many times. The chain joins TRBV5-1 to TRBJ2-1; D is undetermined. Looked up from germline, CDR1 is SGHRS and CDR2 is YFSETQ. Trimming shortened V by 6 bases and J by 9 bases, and 19 bases separated the two germline ends. The CDR3 extends over 14 amino acids. The chain's CDR3 is CASTPTGVSIEQFF. CDR3 nucleotide sequence: TGCGCCAGCACCCCTACCGGTGTCTCAATTGAGCAGTTCTTC.

This clonotype was counted between two and nine times. The V and J genes are TRBV7-2 and TRBJ2-1; D is perhaps TRBD2 (7 bases). CDR3 length: 16 residues. Germline CDR1 SGHTA, CDR2 FQGNSA. V lost 1 base and J lost 7, with 17 bases in between. This CDR3 is CASSLGSGGGLNEQFF. For the CDR3, the DNA is TGTGCCAGCAGCTTAGGGAGTGGGGGGGGGCTGAATGAGCAGTTCTTC.

This clonotype was observed a handful of times. The chain is built from TRBV29-1 and TRBJ2-3; 7 bases match TRBD2. J lost 1 base, V lost 7 bases, and 8 bases had no gene match. The CDR3 spans 14 residues. Germline V gene lookup returns CDR1 SQVTM and CDR2 ANQGSEA. CDR3 bases: TGCAGCGCAGGGATAAGCGGGGGCACAGATACGCAGTATTTT. Amino acids: CSAGISGGTDTQYF.

This clonotype was observed a handful of times. CDR3 DNA: TGTGCCATCAATACCGGGACAGGGAAGGATGAGCAGTTCTTC. This translates into CAINTGTGKDEQFF. The V gene is TRBV10-3, the J gene TRBJ2-1, with 9 bases identical to TRBD1. This CDR3 spans 14 amino acids. Losses at the gene ends were 7 bases for V and 8 bases for J; bases not matched to a gene: 9. Per germline, CDR1 ENHRY and CDR2 SYGVKD.

Only a few counts were recorded for this clonotype. A read error may be the cause here, since a much bigger clone is one base away. The chain couples TRBV7-6 to TRBJ2-5; TRBD2 matches at 12 bases. J was trimmed by 11 bases and V by 3 bases; bases with no gene match: 10. The germline gives CDR1 SGHVS, CDR2 FNYEAQ. The length of the CDR3 is 15 residues. This CDR3 is CASSLSSLAGGEQYF. The CDR3, as DNA: TGTGCCAGCAGCTTGTCGTCCCTAGCGGGAGGGGAGCAGTACTTC.

This clonotype was counted at least ten times. The chain recombines TRBV10-3 with TRBJ2-5; 9 bases match TRBD1. The CDR3 contains 13 residues. Trimming removed 6 bases from V and 4 bases from J; junction bases left unmatched: 3. Germline V gene sequence: CDR1 ENHRY, CDR2 SYGVKD. The CDR3 region is CAISGTGRETQYF. CDR3 nucleotides: TGTGCCATCAGCGGGACAGGGAGAGAGACCCAGTACTTC.

The V and J genes are TRBV20-1 and TRBJ2-1; no clear D. Trimming shortened V by 4 bases and J by 10 bases, and 17 bases separated the two germline ends. The CDR3 has 13 amino acids. CDR1 is DFQATT, CDR2 SNEGSKA, per germline (reference sequence). This chain's CDR3 is CSAISDGWMEQFF. The CDR3 DNA reads as TGCAGTGCTATCAGTGACGGGTGGATGGAGCAGTTCTTC.

This clonotype was seen ten or more times. The chain links TRBV2 to TRBJ2-1; TRBD1 matches 10 bases. The length of the CDR3 is 15 residues. V shed 5 bases, J shed 4 bases, and the junction held 5 bases outside the gene matches. The germline gives CDR1 SNHLY, CDR2 FYNNEI. DNA of the CDR3: TGTGCCAGCAGTTCAGACAGGGGGCAGTACAATGAGCAGTTCTTC. It codes for CASSSDRGQYNEQFF. The full variable domain, rest sourced from reference TRBV2 and TRBJ2-1, is EPEVTQTPSHQVTQMGQEVILRCVPISNHLYFYWYRQILGQKVEFLVSFYNNEISEKSEIFDDQFSVERPDGSNFTLKIRSTKLEDSAMYFCASSSDRGQYNEQFFGPGTRLTVL.

The V gene is TRBV5-1, the J gene TRBJ1-4; 8 nucleotides match TRBD1. V was pared by 4 bases and J by 6 bases, with 5 bases of the junction left unmatched. This CDR3 contains 14 residues. Germline V gives CDR1 SGHRS, CDR2 YFSETQ. The CDR3 DNA reads TGCGCCAGCAGCGATGCAGGGGGCGATGAAAAACTGTTTTTT. Translation gives CASSDAGGDEKLFF. Variable domain in full (rest from reference TRBV5-1 and TRBJ1-4): KAGVTQTPRYLIKTRGQQVTLSCSPISGHRSVSWYQQTPGQGLQFLFEYFSETQRNKGNFPGRFSGRQFSNSRSEMNVSTLELGDSALYLCASSDAGGDEKLFFGSGTQLSVL.

As to this clonotype: The germline gene is not matched at one end of the junction; a read error may be the cause. The chain couples TRBV6-2 or TRBV6-3 to TRBJ2-1; 10 nucleotides align to TRBD2. CDR3 length: 16 residues. The germline V gene encodes CDR1 MNHEY and CDR2 SVGEGT. CDR3 loop: CASSYSPGLATYEQFF. CDR3 nucleotides: TGTGCCAGCAGTTACTCCCCGGGACTAGCGACCTACGAGCAGTTCTTT.

Worth noting for this clonotype: A read error may explain this, as a much larger clone is one base away. The V and J genes are TRBV27 and TRBJ1-2; D unresolved. Germline V lookup: CDR1 MNHEY, CDR2 SMNVEV (reference sequence). The CDR3 spans 13 residues. The CDR3 DNA reads TGTGCCAGCAGTTGGGCCAACGGCTATGACTACACCTTC. This gives the protein CASSWANGYDYTF.

This clonotype has a handful of counts. V and J are TRBV14 and TRBJ2-1; 13 bases align to TRBD2. The V segment lost 3 bases and the J segment 5 bases; nucleotides outside the gene matches: 4. Germline loops: CDR1 SGHDN, CDR2 FVKESK. The CDR3 length is 16 residues. CDR3 bases: TGTGCCAGCAGCCACGCGGGGACTAGCGGGAACAATGAGCAGTTCTTC. Translation gives CASSHAGTSGNNEQFF. The full variable domain, rest sourced from reference TRBV14 and TRBJ2-1, is EAGVTQFPSHSVIEKGQTVTLRCDPISGHDNLYWYRRVMGKEIKFLLHFVKESKQDESGMPNNRFLAERTGGTYSTLKVQPAELEDSGVYFCASSHAGTSGNNEQFFGPGTRLTVL.